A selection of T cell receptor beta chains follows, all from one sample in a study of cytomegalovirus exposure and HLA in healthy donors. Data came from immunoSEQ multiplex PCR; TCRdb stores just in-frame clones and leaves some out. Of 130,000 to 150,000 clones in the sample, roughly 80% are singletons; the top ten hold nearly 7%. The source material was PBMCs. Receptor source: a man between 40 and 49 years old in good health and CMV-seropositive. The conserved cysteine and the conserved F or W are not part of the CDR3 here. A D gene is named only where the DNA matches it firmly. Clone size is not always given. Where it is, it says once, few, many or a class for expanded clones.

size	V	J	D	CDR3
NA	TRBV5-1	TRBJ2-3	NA	ASSLLPGPGRDTQY
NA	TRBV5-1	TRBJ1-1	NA	ASSVLGTIRNTEAF
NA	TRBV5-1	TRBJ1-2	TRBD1	ASSSQGTGGYT
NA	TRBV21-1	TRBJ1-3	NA	ASSKARISGTGGPTSSGNTIY
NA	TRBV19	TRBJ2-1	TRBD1	ASSLKGARNRNEQF
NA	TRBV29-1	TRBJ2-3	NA	SVGPGTDTQY
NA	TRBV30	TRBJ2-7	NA	AWSTGYEQY
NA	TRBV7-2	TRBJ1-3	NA	ASSFGGSGNTIY
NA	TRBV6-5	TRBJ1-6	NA	ASSYDGHYNSPLH
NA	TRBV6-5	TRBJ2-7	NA	ASSGSSYEQY
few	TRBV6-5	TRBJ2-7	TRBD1	ASSYDSTGSYEQY
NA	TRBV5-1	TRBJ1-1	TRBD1	ASSLGTQGEAF
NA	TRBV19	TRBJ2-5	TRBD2	ASSIDHPFSSGGTGRTQY
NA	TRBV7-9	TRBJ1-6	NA	ASSRPTDWAH
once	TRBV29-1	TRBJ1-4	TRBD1	SARGRGNEKLF
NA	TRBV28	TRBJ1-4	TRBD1	ASSSSQGVGNEKLF
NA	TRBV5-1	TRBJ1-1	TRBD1	ASSSGQINTEAF
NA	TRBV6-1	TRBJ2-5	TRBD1	ASSEVVGDREETQY
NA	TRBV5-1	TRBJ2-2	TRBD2	ASSSRRGAMNTGELF
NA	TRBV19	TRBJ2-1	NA	ASTAGNNEQF
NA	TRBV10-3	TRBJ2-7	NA	AISGRAQTYEQY
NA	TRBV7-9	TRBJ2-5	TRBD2	ASSLGLAGGLPKTQY
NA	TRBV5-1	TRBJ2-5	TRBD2	ASNPGSGAWETQY
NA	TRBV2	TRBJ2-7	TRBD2	ASSLIRVSGRKGEQY
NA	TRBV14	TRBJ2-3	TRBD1	ASSQESRGLPPDTQY
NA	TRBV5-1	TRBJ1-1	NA	ASGQTGRNTEAF
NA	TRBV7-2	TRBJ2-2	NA	ASSLLTAGELF
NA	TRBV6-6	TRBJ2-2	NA	ASRTRGTNTGELF